This T cell receptor (beta chain) was documented in a study of blood T cells in healthy people across ages. General observations from the study: The fall in TCR beta diversity per million T cells was roughly linear with age. There were more naive CD4+ cells and higher diversity in long-lived donors than in aged donors.

Together with a sample-barcoded 5' primer, a J-beta primer mix was included in a second PCR lasting roughly 6 to 12 cycles. There were at least 2.5 million CDR3-containing paired-end reads obtained from each sample. One entry per CDR3 protein results from TCRdb running MiXCR on the 5' RACE reads. The sample has roughly 2 million distinct CDR3 sequences, about 49% seen once; the top ten hold around 2.1%. Peripheral blood was drawn, ten milliliters per donor. This clonotype was recorded a few times. Antigen unknown. The CDR3 is made up of 15 amino acids. The V and J ends lost 6 bases and 6 bases respectively, with 19 bases between them. CDR1 and CDR2 from the germline V gene are MNHEY and SMNVEV (reference sequence).

Sample: blood. The receptor's source is a woman aged 40 to 49 in good health. The chain has TRBV27 and TRBJ2-3; the D gene is possibly TRBD2 (6 bases). The CDR3 loop is CASSPVGILADTQYF. DNA of the CDR3: TGTGCCAGCAGCCCGGTCGGGATCCTAGCGGATACGCAGTATTTT.